This T cell receptor (beta chain) was profiled in a study of siplizumab effects on memory and regulatory T cells. Looked up from germline, CDR1 is GTSNPN and CDR2 is SVGIG (reference sequence). The CDR3 is 15 amino acids. With 5 bases clipped from V and 1 base from J, the junction kept 5 bases outside the gene matches. TCRdb keeps only in-frame clones here, not all; method: immunoSEQ multiplex PCR. The sample consists of 85,000 to 130,000 clones, about 91% of them appearing once. The origin of this receptor is a human donor in good health. Some clones in this sample may be carry-over from other donors' samples. This sequence joins TRBV30 and TRBJ2-2; 9 nucleotides agree with TRBD1. The sample taken for sequencing was CD4+ T cells sorted from blood. The CDR3 protein is CAWGGQGGNTGELFF. CDR3 bases: TGTGCCTGGGGGGGACAGGGAGGGAACACCGGGGAGCTGTTTTTT.